The clone carrying this TCR beta chain has a handful of counts. Its antigen remains unidentified. The TCR alpha and TCR beta cDNA libraries, bearing sample barcodes and UMIs, were generated by 5'RACE using constant-segment primers. TCRdb independently ran MiXCR on the 5' RACE reads; one entry per CDR3 protein. The table lists 200,000 to 250,000 distinct CDR3 sequences, about 27% of them singletons, with approximately 10% in the top ten. The data belong to a study of T-cell memory formation after mild COVID-19. Findings and caveats of the study: Some clones that responded turned up in pre-infection memory, which suggests that cross-reactive memory joined in.

Looked up from germline, CDR1 is LNHDA and CDR2 is SQIVND (reference sequence). V dropped 7 bases and J dropped 5; count of bases not matched to a gene: 6. The CDR3 consists of 14 residues. The receptor was isolated from an adult woman who had mild COVID-19 (a few samples of this study predate the infection). Cell type and time point are not known. Input material: PBMCs or a T cell subset sorted from them (not recorded which). The chain has TRBV19 and TRBJ2-2, with 8 bases that match TRBD1. Here the CDR3 reads CASTRTGLTGELFF. CDR3 DNA sequence: TGTGCCAGTACCAGGACAGGGTTGACCGGGGAGCTGTTTTTT.